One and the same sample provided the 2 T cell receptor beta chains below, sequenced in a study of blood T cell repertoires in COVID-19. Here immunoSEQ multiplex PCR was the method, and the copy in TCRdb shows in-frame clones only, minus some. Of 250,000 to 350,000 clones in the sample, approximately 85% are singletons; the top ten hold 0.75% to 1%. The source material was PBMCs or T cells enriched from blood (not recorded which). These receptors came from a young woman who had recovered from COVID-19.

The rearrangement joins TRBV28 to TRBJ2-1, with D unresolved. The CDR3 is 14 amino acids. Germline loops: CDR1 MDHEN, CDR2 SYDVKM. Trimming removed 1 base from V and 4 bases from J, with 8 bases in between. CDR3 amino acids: CASSLLRSYNEQFF. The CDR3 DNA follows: TGTGCCAGCAGTTTATTGAGGAGTTACAATGAGCAGTTCTTC.

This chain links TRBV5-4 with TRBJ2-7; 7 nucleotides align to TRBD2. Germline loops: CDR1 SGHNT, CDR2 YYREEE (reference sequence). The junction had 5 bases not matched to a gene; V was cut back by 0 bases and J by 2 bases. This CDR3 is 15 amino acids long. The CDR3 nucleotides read TGTGCCAGCAGCTTGGCTGGGGGGGGGACCTACGAGCAGTACTTC. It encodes CASSLAGGGTYEQYF.